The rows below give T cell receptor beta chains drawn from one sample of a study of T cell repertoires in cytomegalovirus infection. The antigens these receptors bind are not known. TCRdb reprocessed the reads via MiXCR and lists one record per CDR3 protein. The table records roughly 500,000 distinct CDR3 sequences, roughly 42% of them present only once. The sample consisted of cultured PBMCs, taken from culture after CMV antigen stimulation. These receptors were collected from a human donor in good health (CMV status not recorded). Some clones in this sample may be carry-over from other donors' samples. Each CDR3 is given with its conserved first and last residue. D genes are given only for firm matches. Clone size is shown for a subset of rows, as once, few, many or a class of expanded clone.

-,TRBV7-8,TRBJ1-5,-,TGTGCCAGCAGCGCCTACACCGTCAATCAGCCCCAGCATTTT,CASSAYTVNQPQHF
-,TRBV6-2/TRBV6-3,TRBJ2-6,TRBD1,TGTGCCAGCACAGCCGGACAGGGGAGGGCTGGGGCCAACGTCCTGACTTTC,CASTAGQGRAGANVLTF
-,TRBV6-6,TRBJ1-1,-,TGTGCCAGCAGTTGGGGGGTGGGGCGGGGGAACACTGAAGCTTTCTTT,CASSWGVGRGNTEAFF
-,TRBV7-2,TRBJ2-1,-,TGTGCCAGCAGCCCCGCGGGGACGACAAAGTTCTTC,CASSPAGTTKFF
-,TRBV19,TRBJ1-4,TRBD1,TGTGCCAGTAGTTCGGGGACAGGGGAGGAAAAACTGTTTTTT,CASSSGTGEEKLFF
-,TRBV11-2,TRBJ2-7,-,TGTGCCAGCAGCTCCCCCCTGTCGGACTACGAGCAGTACTTC,CASSSPLSDYEQYF
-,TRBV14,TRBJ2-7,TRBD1,TGTGCCAGCAGCATTGACAGGGTCGGTTACGAGCAGTACTTC,CASSIDRVGYEQYF
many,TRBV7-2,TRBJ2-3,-,TGTGCCAGCAGCCCTTTCGGAGATACGCAGTATTTT,CASSPFGDTQYF
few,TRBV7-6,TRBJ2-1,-,TGTGCCAGCAGCTCTAGGGTTGGTGAGCAGTTCTTC,CASSSRVGEQFF
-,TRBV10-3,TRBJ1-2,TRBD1,TGTGCCATCAGTGGGGACAGCGGTTCCTCCTATGGCTACACCTTC,CAISGDSGSSYGYTF
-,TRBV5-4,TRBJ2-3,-,TGTGCCAGCAGCGGAAGAAAAGGGACAGATACGCAGTATTTT,CASSGRKGTDTQYF
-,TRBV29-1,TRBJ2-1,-,TGCAGCGTTAGGGATCGGGTAGAGCAGTTCTTC,CSVRDRVEQFF
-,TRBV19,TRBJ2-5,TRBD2,TGTGCCACTAGTATTGGACTAGCGGGGGCCAAAGAGACCCAGTACTTC,CATSIGLAGAKETQYF
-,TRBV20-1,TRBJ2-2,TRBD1,TGCAGTGCATCGACAGGGTCCGGGGAGCTGTTTTTT,CSASTGSGELFF
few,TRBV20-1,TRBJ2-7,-,TGCAGTGGCGATCCACTTGCCTCCTACGAGCAGTACTTC,CSGDPLASYEQYF
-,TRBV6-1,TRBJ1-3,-,TGTGCCACAAGGAGGGGCTCTGGAAACACCATATATTTT,CATRRGSGNTIYF
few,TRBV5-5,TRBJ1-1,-,TGTGCCAGCAGCTTGGCCCCCTACCAGGCGGAAGCTTTCTTT,CASSLAPYQAEAFF
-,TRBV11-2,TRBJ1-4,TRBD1,TGTGCCAGCAGCTTAGAGGACAGGGGGTGGGAAAAACTGTTTTTT,CASSLEDRGWEKLFF
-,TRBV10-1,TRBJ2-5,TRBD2,TGCGCCAGATCTGACGGGACTAGCAAGGAGACCCAGTACTTC,CARSDGTSKETQYF
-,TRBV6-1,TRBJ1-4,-,TGTGCCAGCAGCAAGGGGGGATTTAGGGCAACTAATGAAAAACTGTTTTTT,CASSKGGFRATNEKLFF
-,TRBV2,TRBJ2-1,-,TGTGCCAGTCACAACAATGAGCAGTTCTTC,CASHNNEQFF
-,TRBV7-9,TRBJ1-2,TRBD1,TGTGCCAGCAGCTTAGATCTGGGACAGGGGGACCCCTATGGCTACACCTTC,CASSLDLGQGDPYGYTF
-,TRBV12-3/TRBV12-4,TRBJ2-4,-,TGTGCCAGCCTAGGACGGGGGTCCAAAAACATTCAGTACTTC,CASLGRGSKNIQYF
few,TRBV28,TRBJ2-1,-,TGTGCCAGCAGATCGTCCCGCGACTCCGACACCCACCGCTACTACAATGAGCAGTTCTTC,CASRSSRDSDTHRYYNEQFF
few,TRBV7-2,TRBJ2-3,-,TGTGCCAGCAGCTGGCCCGTTGACGTATCTAGCACAGATACGCAGTATTTT,CASSWPVDVSSTDTQYF
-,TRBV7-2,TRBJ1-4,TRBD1,TGTGCCAGCAGTCCAAGGGGGCGACCGAATGAAAAACTGTTTTTT,CASSPRGRPNEKLFF
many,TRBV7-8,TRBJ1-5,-,TGTGCCAGCAGCTTCTACTATAGCAATCAGCCCCAGCATTTT,CASSFYYSNQPQHF
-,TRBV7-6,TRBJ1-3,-,TGTGCCAGCAGCTTCAGCGGGGACCCTAAAAGCAACACCATATATTTT,CASSFSGDPKSNTIYF
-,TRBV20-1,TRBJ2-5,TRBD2,TGCAGTGCTAGTGGGGGACTAGCGGGGGGGATTGAGACCCAGTACTTC,CSASGGLAGGIETQYF
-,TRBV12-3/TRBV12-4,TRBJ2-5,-,TGTGCCAGCAATTCCTGGGGGGAGACCCAGTACTTC,CASNSWGETQYF
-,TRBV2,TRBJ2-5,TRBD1,TGTGCCAGCATCCTCGGGGCCCGGACAGGGAGTAGGACCCAGTACTTC,CASILGARTGSRTQYF
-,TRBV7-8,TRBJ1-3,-,TGTGCCAGCAGCACCCTGGGGGGAATAAACACCATATATTTT,CASSTLGGINTIYF
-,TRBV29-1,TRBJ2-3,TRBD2,TGCAGCGTGGCGGGGGAAGGTACAGATACGCAGTATTTT,CSVAGEGTDTQYF
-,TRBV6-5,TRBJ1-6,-,TGTGCCAGCAGTTACTCGCAGGGGCTAGGCTCACCCCTCCACTTT,CASSYSQGLGSPLHF
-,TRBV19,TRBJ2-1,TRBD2,TGTGCCAGTAGTGCCGGACTAGCGAACTCCTACAATGAGCAGTTCTTC,CASSAGLANSYNEQFF
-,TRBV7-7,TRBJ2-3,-,TGTGCCAGCAGTTCAGGGCCCCCTCCAGATACGCAGTATTTT,CASSSGPPPDTQYF
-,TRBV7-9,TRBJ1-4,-,TGTGCCAGCAGCTTAGAACATCAAGGAGGTGAAAAACTGTTTTTT,CASSLEHQGGEKLFF
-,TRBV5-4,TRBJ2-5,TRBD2,TGTGCCAGCAGCTTGGACGGGGGAGGGCGCGGAGAGACCCAGTACTTC,CASSLDGGGRGETQYF
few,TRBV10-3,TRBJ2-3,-,TGTGCCATCAGAACCTTTCCTAGCACAGATACGCAGTATTTT,CAIRTFPSTDTQYF
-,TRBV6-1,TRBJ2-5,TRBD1,TGTGCCAGCAGTGATGCTGGACAGGGAGTTAGGGAGACCCAGTACTTC,CASSDAGQGVRETQYF
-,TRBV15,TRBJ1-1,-,TGTGCCACCAGCAGAGATCCGGGGACTGAAGCTTTCTTT,CATSRDPGTEAFF
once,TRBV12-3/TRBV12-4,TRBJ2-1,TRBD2,TGTGCCAGCACTACGGGGTACTCTAGCGGGAGGGGGGATGAGCAGTTCTTC,CASTTGYSSGRGDEQFF
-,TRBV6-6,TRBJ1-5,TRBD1,TGTGCCAGCAGCCTACAGGGGGAGGATGTTCAGCCCCAGCATTTT,CASSLQGEDVQPQHF
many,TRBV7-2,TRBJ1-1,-,TGTGCCAGCAGCATTAACCCCATTTACACTGAAGCTTTCTTT,CASSINPIYTEAFF
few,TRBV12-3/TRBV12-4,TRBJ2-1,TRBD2,TGTGCCAGCAGCCGCACCGGACTAGCGCCGGATGAGCAGTTCTTC,CASSRTGLAPDEQFF
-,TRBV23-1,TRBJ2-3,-,TGCGCCAGCAGTCAAGGCTGGGGTAGTGGCACAGATACGCAGTATTTT,CASSQGWGSGTDTQYF
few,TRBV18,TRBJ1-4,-,TGTGCCAGCTCAAAGGCGGGGATTCATGAAAAACTGTTTTTT,CASSKAGIHEKLFF
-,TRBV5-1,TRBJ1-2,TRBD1,TGCGCCAGCAGTGACCGGACAGGAACTCTACCTAACTATGGCTACACCTTC,CASSDRTGTLPNYGYTF
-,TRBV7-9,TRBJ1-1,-,TGTGCCAGCACGAGGGTGAACACTGAAGCTTTCTTT,CASTRVNTEAFF
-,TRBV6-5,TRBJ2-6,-,TGTGCCAGCAGCACTTCTGGGGCCAACGTCCTGACTTTC,CASSTSGANVLTF
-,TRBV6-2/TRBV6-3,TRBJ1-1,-,TGTGCCAGCAGTTACCTAGGGCATGGGAACACTGAAGCTTTCTTT,CASSYLGHGNTEAFF
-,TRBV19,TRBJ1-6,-,TGTGCCAGTAGGAAGTGGTCTAATAATTCACCCCTCCACTTT,CASRKWSNNSPLHF
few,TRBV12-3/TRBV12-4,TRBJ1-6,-,TGTGCCAGCAGTTTAGCAACAGGGACGAATTCACCCCTCCACTTT,CASSLATGTNSPLHF
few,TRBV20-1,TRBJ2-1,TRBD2,TGCAGTGCCAAGACTAGCGGAACCTACAATGAGCAGTTCTTC,CSAKTSGTYNEQFF
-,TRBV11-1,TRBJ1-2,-,TGTGCCAGCAGCCCGAAGAGCGTGGAATCCTATGGCTACACCTTC,CASSPKSVESYGYTF
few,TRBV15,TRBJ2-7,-,TGTGCCACCAGCAGAGATCGGTACTACGAGCAGTACTTC,CATSRDRYYEQYF
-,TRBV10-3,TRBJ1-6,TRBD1,TGTGCCATCAGCTTCCAACAGGGGGCTGGGATGACCCTCCACTTT,CAISFQQGAGMTLHF
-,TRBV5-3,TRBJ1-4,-,TGTGCCGGCGGCACAGGGAGAAGAACTAATGAAAAACTGTTTTTT,CAGGTGRRTNEKLFF
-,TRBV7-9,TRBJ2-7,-,TGTGCCAGCAGCTCTACCCGCCCGGGAGACACTATGACTAGTTCAATCTACGAGCAGTACTTC,CASSSTRPGDTMTSSIYEQYF
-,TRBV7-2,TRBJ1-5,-,TGTGCCAGCAGCTTATGGAGTCATCAGCCCCAGCATTTT,CASSLWSHQPQHF